The text below deals with one T cell receptor beta chain. These data originate in a study of regulatory and conventional T cells in RAG deficiency. Profiling relied on immunoSEQ multiplex PCR, and the TCRdb table lists in-frame clones only, not all of them. The sample includes around 22,000 clones, 93% of them seen just once. The sorted conventional CD4+ T cells were CD25-low and CD127-high, with genomic DNA sequenced. Trimming cost V 0 bases and J 4 bases, with 12 bases left between them. CDR3 size: 15 residues. Germline CDR1 and CDR2: MGHRA and YSYEKL. The same data also went into a second study, on regulatory T cells. That work states: Amplification used 52 TRBV primers and 13 TRBJ primers.

What was sequenced was CD4+ T cells sorted from blood. This receptor was identified in a human donor in good health. The chain combines TRBV4-1 with TRBJ1-2, with a weak D call TRBD1 (5 bases). CDR3 amino acids: CASSQEGQGPYGYTF. In nucleotides, the CDR3 is TGCGCCAGCAGCCAAGAGGGGCAGGGCCCCTATGGCTACACCTTC.